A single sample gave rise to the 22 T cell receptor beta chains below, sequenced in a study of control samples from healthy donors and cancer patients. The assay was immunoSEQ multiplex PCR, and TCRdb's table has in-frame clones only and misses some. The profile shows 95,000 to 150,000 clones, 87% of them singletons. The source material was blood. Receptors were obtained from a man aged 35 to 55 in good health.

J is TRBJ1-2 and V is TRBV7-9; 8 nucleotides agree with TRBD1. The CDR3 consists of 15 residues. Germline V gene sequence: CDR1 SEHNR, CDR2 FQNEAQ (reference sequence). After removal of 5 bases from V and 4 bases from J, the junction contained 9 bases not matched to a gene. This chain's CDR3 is CASSTLGQGLYGYTF. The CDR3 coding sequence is TGTGCCAGCAGCACCCTCGGACAGGGCCTCTATGGCTACACCTTC.

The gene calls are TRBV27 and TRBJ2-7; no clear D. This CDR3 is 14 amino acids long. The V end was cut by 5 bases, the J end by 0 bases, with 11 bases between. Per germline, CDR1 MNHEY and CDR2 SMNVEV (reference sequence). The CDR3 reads CASSPYWSSYEQYF. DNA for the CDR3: TGTGCCAGCAGTCCATACTGGAGCTCCTACGAGCAGTACTTC.

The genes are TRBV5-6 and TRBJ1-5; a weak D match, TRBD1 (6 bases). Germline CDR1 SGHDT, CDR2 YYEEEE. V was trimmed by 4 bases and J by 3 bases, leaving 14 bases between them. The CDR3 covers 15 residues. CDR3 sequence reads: CASSRTGSPNQPQHF. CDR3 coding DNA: TGTGCCAGCAGCCGTACAGGGTCCCCCAATCAGCCCCAGCATTTT.

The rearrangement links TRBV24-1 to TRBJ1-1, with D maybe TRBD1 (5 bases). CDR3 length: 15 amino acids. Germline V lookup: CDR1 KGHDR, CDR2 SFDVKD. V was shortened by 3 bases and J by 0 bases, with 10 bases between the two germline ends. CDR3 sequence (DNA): TGTGCCACCAGTGATACCGGGACGGTGAACACTGAAGCTTTCTTT. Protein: CATSDTGTVNTEAFF.

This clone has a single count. The CDR3 nucleotides are TGTGCCAGCAGCAAAGAGGTTTCGAGAGGGGGGGCTCGAGAGCAGTACTTC. It yields the protein CASSKEVSRGGAREQYF. The rearrangement joins TRBV21-1 to TRBJ2-7; the DNA was not used to check the table's D call, TRBD2. TRBV21-1 counts as a pseudogene. The CDR3 covers 17 residues.

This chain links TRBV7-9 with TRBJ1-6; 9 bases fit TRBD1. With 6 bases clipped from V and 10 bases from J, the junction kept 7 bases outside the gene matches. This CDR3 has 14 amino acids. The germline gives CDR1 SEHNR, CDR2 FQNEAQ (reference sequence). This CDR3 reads CASRPGTGPSPLHF. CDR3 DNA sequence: TGTGCCAGCAGACCCGGGACAGGGCCCTCACCCCTCCACTTT.

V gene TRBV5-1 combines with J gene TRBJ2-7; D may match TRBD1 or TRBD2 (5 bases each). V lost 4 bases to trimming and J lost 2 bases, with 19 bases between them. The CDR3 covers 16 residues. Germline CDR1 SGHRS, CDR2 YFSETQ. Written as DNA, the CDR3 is TGCGCCAGCAGCCGGCAAGCCGGGGCCACTACCTACGAGCAGTACTTC. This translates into CASSRQAGATTYEQYF.

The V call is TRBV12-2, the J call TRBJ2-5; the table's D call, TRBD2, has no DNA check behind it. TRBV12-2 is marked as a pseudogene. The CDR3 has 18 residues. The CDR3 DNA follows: TGTGCAAGTCGCTTAGCGCATGTAGCGGGGGGGCAGCTGGAGACCCAGTACTTC. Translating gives CASRLAHVAGGQLETQYF.

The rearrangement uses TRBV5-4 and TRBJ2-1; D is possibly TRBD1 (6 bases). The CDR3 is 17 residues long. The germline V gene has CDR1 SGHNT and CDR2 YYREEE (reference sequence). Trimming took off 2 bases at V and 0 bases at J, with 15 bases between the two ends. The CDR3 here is CASSFDRSLSSYNEQFF. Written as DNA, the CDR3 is TGTGCCAGCAGCTTTGACAGGTCTTTAAGCTCCTACAATGAGCAGTTCTTC.

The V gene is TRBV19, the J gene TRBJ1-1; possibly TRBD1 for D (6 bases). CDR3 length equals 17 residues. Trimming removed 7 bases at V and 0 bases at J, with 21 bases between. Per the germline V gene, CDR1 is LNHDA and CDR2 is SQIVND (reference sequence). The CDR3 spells CASNNRGRDRVNTEAFF. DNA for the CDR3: TGTGCCAGTAACAATCGGGGGCGAGACCGAGTGAACACTGAAGCTTTCTTT.

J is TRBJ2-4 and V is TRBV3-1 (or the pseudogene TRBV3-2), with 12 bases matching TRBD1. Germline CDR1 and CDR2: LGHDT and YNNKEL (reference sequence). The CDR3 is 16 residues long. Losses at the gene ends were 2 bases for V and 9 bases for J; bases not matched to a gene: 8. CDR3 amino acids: CASSQSGTGGYAIQYF. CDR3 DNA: TGTGCCAGCAGCCAATCAGGGACAGGGGGCTATGCCATTCAGTACTTC.

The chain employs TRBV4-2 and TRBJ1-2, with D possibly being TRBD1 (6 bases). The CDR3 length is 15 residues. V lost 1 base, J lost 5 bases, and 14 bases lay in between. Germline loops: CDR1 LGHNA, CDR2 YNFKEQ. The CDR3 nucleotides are TGTGCCAGCAGCCAAGCCACCGGGACACCTTATGGCTACACCTTC. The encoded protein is CASSQATGTPYGYTF.

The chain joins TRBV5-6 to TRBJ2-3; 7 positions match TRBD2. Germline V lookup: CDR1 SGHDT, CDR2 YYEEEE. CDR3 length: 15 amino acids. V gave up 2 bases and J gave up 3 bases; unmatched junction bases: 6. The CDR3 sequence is CASSFWSGATDTQYF. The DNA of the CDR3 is TGTGCCAGCAGCTTCTGGAGCGGGGCGACAGATACGCAGTATTTT.

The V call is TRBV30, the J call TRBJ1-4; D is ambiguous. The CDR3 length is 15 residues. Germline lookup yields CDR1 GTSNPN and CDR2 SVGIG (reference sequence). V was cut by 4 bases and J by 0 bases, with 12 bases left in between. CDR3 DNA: TGTGCCTGGAATCCGAGACTTGCAACTAATGAAAAACTGTTTTTT. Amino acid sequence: CAWNPRLATNEKLFF.

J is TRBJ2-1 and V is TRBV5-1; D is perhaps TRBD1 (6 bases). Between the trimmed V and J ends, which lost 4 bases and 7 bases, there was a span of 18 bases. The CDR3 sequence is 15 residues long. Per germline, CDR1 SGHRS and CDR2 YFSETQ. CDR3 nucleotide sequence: TGCGCCAGCAGCAAAAACACAGGGATTCGGAATGAGCAGTTCTTC. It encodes CASSKNTGIRNEQFF.

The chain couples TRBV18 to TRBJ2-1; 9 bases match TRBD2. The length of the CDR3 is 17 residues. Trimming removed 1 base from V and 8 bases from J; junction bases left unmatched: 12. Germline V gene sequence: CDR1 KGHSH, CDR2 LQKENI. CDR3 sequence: CASSPLGRGGRPHEQFF. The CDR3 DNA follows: TGTGCCAGCTCACCACTTGGGCGGGGGGGCCGCCCCCATGAGCAGTTCTTC.

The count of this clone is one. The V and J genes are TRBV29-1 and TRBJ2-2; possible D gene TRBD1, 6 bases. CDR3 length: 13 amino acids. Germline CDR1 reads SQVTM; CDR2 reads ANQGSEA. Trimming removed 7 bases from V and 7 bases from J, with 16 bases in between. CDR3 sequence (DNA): TGCAGCGCGTCGACAGGAAGGGTCGGGGAGCTGTTTTTT. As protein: CSASTGRVGELFF.

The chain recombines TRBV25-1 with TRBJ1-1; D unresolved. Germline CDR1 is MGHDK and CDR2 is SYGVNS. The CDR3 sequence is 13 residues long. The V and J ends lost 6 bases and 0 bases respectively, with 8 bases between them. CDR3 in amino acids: CASRGSVNTEAFF. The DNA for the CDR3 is TGTGCCAGCAGGGGATCGGTGAACACTGAAGCTTTCTTT.

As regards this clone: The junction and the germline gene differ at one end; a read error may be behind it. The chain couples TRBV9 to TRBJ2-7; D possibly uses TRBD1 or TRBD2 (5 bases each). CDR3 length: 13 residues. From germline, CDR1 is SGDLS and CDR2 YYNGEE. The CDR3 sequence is CASSVNSGQGLTF. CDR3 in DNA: TGTGCCAGCAGCGTAAATTCGGGGCAGGGCTTAACCTTC.

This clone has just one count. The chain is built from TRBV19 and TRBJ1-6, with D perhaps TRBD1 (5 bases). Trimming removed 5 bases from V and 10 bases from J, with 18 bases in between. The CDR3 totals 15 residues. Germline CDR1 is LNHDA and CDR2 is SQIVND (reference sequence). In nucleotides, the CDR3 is TGTGCCAGTAGTCCAGCGGGGAGGGGAGACTCACCCCTCCACTTT. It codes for CASSPAGRGDSPLHF.

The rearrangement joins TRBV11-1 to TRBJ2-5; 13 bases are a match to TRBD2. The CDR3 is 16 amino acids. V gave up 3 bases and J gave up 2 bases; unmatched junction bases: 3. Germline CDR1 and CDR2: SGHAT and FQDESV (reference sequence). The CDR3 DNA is TGTGCCAGCAGCTTTGGGACTAGCGGGACTCAAGAGACCCAGTACTTC. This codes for CASSFGTSGTQETQYF.

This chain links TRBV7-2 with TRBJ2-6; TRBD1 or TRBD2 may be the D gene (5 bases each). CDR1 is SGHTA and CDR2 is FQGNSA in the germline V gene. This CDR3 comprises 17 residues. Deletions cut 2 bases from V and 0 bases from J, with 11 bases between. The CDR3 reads CASSLRGGYSGANVLTF. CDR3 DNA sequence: TGTGCCAGCAGCTTAAGGGGCGGGTACTCTGGGGCCAACGTCCTGACTTTC. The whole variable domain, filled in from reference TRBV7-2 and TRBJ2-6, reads GAGVSQSPSNKVTEKGKDVELRCDPISGHTALYWYRQSLGQGLEFLIYFQGNSAPDKSGLPSDRFSAERTGGSVSTLTIQRTQQEDSAVYLCASSLRGGYSGANVLTFGAGSRLTVL.